This T cell receptor beta chain came from a study of T cells after yellow fever vaccination. The CDR3 loop spans 16 amino acids. Trimming cost V 1 base and J 5 bases, with 17 bases left between them. The germline V gene has CDR1 LGHNA and CDR2 YSLEER. TCRdb re-derived calls from the 5' RACE reads in MiXCR, one entry per CDR3 protein. This table holds 400,000 or so distinct CDR3 sequences, under 20% found once. The clonotype originates from a young man who received the YFV17D yellow fever vaccine. The chain joins TRBV4-3 to TRBJ2-5, with a tentative D call TRBD2 (7 bases). The sample consisted of PBMCs, taken before the yellow fever booster vaccination. In nucleotides, the CDR3 is TGCGCCAGCAGCCAAGCGAGGGGGGGGGCCGGGGAGACCCAGTACTTC. Its protein product is CASSQARGGAGETQYF.